Included here is one TCR beta chain sequence, with context. Its antigen is not known. The data were obtained in a study of spatial heterogeneity in lung cancer. Looking at the study overall: Beta-chain sequences were consistently detected more often than alpha-chain sequences.

General study results and limits: One measure, the expanded intratumoral alpha and beta TCR count, tracked tumor mutation counts. Ubiquitous and regional expanded TCR counts correlated with ubiquitous and regional nonsynonymous mutations, respectively.

Time point denoted: sample taken at primary tumor resection. The donor group consisted of roughly 70 patients who had untreated, early-stage non-small cell lung cancer. V was pared by 2 bases and J by 5 bases, with 10 bases of the junction left unmatched. CDR3 length equals 16 residues. The germline gives CDR1 MNHEY, CDR2 SMNVEV (reference sequence). The presence of a unique molecular identifier marked each TCR cDNA molecule. MiXCR, run by TCRdb on the 5' RACE reads, gives a single entry per CDR3 protein. The sample lists 17,000 or so distinct CDR3 sequences, more than 5.5% seen once, with about 4% in the top ten.

The TCR comes from a female donor with early-stage non-small cell lung cancer. The chain uses TRBV27 and TRBJ2-3; 7 positions match TRBD1. Material: lung tumor tissue, obtained at surgery. The CDR3, as DNA: TGTGCCAGCAGTTTAAGGGGGCGGCAGGAAGGAGATACGCAGTATTTT. Translation gives CASSLRGRQEGDTQYF.